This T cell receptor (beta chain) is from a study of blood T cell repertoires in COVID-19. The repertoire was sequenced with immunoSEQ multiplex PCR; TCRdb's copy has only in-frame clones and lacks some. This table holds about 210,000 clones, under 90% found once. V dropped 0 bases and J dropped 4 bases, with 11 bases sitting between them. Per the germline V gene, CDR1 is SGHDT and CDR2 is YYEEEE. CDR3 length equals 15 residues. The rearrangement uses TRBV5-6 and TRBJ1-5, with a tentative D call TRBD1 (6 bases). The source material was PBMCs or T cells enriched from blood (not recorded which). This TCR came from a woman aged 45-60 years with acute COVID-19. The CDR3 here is CASSLAGRGNQPQHF. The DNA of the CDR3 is TGTGCCAGCAGCTTGGCAGGCAGGGGAAATCAGCCCCAGCATTTT.